The sequence of this TCR beta chain was determined in a study of T cell repertoires in cytomegalovirus infection. A single record per CDR3 protein comes from TCRdb applying MiXCR to the reads. Of around 120,000 distinct CDR3 sequences in the sample, 7.5% to 9% were seen once. Comments on this clonotype: Its antigen is undetermined.

The study's findings and limits: Ex vivo, HLA-C-restricted CMV-specific TCR beta clonotypes prevailed over the rest of the response.

The CDR3 contains 13 residues. Trimming shortened V by 1 base and J by 8 bases, and 11 bases separated the two germline ends. Germline-derived CDR1 and CDR2 are SNHLY and FYNNEI. The genes are TRBV2 and TRBJ1-2, with D hard to call. Sequencing used PBMCs. The TCR originated in a human donor in good health (CMV status not recorded). Some clones in this sample may be carry-over from other donors' samples. CDR3 nucleotide sequence: TGTGCCAGCAGTGAAGAGGAGATAGGGGGCTACACCTTC. Its translation: CASSEEEIGGYTF.